One and the same sample provided the 19 T cell receptor beta chains below, sequenced in a study of blood T cells in healthy people across ages. It was with a sample-barcoded 5' primer and a J-beta primer mix that a second PCR of roughly 7 to 12 cycles was run. TCRdb re-called the 5' RACE reads through MiXCR, storing one row per CDR3 protein. Of 790,000 or so distinct CDR3 sequences listed, around three fifths are singletons. Sequencing input: blood. These receptors came from a man aged 35 to 55 in good health.

In this sample, this clonotype turned up once. This chain connects TRBV7-2 to TRBJ2-7; 10 positions match TRBD2. Germline V gives CDR1 SGHTA, CDR2 FQGNSA. The V gene end was trimmed by 8 bases and the J gene end by 4 bases; junction bases not matched to a gene: 8. The CDR3 spans 14 residues. The CDR3 DNA follows: TGTGCCAGCGTACGGACTAGCGGTCGGTACGAGCAGTACTTC. Its translation is CASVRTSGRYEQYF.

This clonotype was seen once. The chain couples TRBV20-1 to TRBJ1-2; unclear D gene. V lost 4 bases, J lost 0 bases, and 6 bases lay in between. Germline CDR1 and CDR2: DFQATT and SNEGSKA (reference sequence). The CDR3 is 12 residues long. CDR3 nucleotide sequence: TGCAGTGCTATGGGAACTAACTATGGCTACACCTTC. This gives the protein CSAMGTNYGYTF.

The genes are TRBV15 and TRBJ2-6, with D tentatively TRBD1 (6 bases). In germline, CDR1 is LNHNV, CDR2 YYDKDF (reference sequence). The CDR3 totals 15 residues. V lost 0 bases, J lost 4 bases, and 7 bases lay in between. Here the CDR3 reads CATSRDGTGANVLTF. For the CDR3, the DNA is TGTGCCACCAGCAGAGATGGGACAGGGGCCAACGTCCTGACTTTC.

Only a few counts were recorded for this clonotype. The chain couples TRBV29-1 to TRBJ2-7; D may match TRBD1 or TRBD2 (6 bases each). Germline V gene data show CDR1 as SQVTM and CDR2 as ANQGSEA. The CDR3 length is 13 residues. V lost 7 bases to trimming and J lost 4 bases, with 17 bases between them. The CDR3 DNA follows: TGCAGCGGGGGGGCAGGGGCCGGTTACGAGCAGTACTTC. This gives the protein CSGGAGAGYEQYF.

This clonotype showed up just a few times. The V and J genes are TRBV5-1 and TRBJ2-1; TRBD1 matches at 7 bases. This CDR3 region has 15 residues. Germline lookup yields CDR1 SGHRS and CDR2 YFSETQ. Trimming cost V 2 bases and J 8 bases; bases outside gene matches: 10. This CDR3 is CASSLTGEGWYEQFF. CDR3 nucleotides: TGCGCCAGCAGCTTAACAGGGGAAGGGTGGTATGAGCAGTTCTTC.

This clonotype appeared once. The rearrangement links TRBV6-5 to TRBJ2-1; 8 positions agree with TRBD1. Germline trimming cut 1 base from V and 8 bases from J; bases unmatched to any gene: 7. CDR1 MNHEY and CDR2 SVGAGI come from the germline V gene. The CDR3 covers 15 residues. The CDR3 loop reads CASSYFQGAHDEQFF. CDR3 DNA: TGTGCCAGCAGTTACTTCCAGGGGGCGCATGATGAGCAGTTCTTC.

The rearrangement uses TRBV9 and TRBJ2-1, with D unresolved. The CDR3 length is 11 residues. The germline V gene encodes CDR1 SGDLS and CDR2 YYNGEE. V was cut by 3 bases and J by 13 bases, with 11 bases left in between. CDR3 sequence: CASSDRWGQFF. CDR3 nucleotides: TGTGCCAGCAGCGACCGGTGGGGTCAGTTCTTC.

This chain connects TRBV29-1 to TRBJ2-1, with D tentatively TRBD1 (6 bases). Trimming stripped 6 bases from V and 4 bases from J, with 13 bases between. The CDR3 is 13 residues long. Per germline, CDR1 SQVTM and CDR2 ANQGSEA. Here the CDR3 DNA reads TGCAGCGTCCCGGACAGTCCATACAATGAGCAGTTCTTC. Translating it yields CSVPDSPYNEQFF.

There are a few counts of this clonotype. The chain uses TRBV9 and TRBJ2-3, with D unclear. Between the trimmed V and J ends, which lost 0 bases and 3 bases, there was a span of 11 bases. This CDR3 is 15 amino acids long. Germline CDR1 SGDLS, CDR2 YYNGEE. Written as DNA, the CDR3 is TGTGCCAGCAGCGTAGCAGTGCGGTTGACAGATACGCAGTATTTT. Translation gives CASSVAVRLTDTQYF.

This clonotype was recorded a few times. The chain couples TRBV3-1 to TRBJ2-6; D remains unclear. The V gene's germline CDR1 is LGHDT and CDR2 YNNKEL (reference sequence). CDR3 length: 15 residues. The ends were cut back, 1 base at V and 0 bases at J, with 4 bases in the middle. CDR3 nucleotides: TGTGCCAGCAGCCAAGTCCCCTCTGGGGCCAACGTCCTGACTTTC. Amino acid sequence: CASSQVPSGANVLTF.

This chain connects TRBV19 to TRBJ1-1; a weak D match, TRBD1 (5 bases). Germline assignment: CDR1 LNHDA and CDR2 SQIVND (reference sequence). Trimming cost V 5 bases and J 1 base, with 11 bases left between them. The CDR3 consists of 14 residues. The CDR3 region has the DNA TGTGCCAGTAGTCTTAAAGACAGGAACACTGAAGCTTTCTTT. This codes for CASSLKDRNTEAFF. Full variable domain (outside the CDR3, taken from reference TRBV19 and TRBJ1-1): DGGITQSPKYLFRKEGQNVTLSCEQNLNHDAMYWYRQDPGQGLRLIYYSQIVNDFQKGDIAEGYSVSREKKESFPLTVTSAQKNPTAFYLCASSLKDRNTEAFFGQGTRLTVV.

This clonotype was observed a handful of times. The chain is built from TRBV6-5 and TRBJ2-3, with TRBD1 matching over 8 bases. V lost 7 bases, J lost 4 bases, and 4 bases stayed unmatched. The germline CDR1 and CDR2 sequences are MNHEY and SVGAGI. The CDR3 runs to 13 residues. This CDR3 reads CASKETGADTQYF. The CDR3 coding sequence is TGTGCCAGCAAGGAGACAGGGGCAGATACGCAGTATTTT.

J is TRBJ1-4 and V is TRBV7-9; D gene ambiguous. V was cut by 5 bases and J by 0 bases, with 16 bases left in between. CDR3 length: 17 amino acids. From germline, CDR1 is SEHNR and CDR2 FQNEAQ (reference sequence). The CDR3 DNA reads as TGTGCCAGCAGCCTACCAACCCGAGGTGCAACTAATGAAAAACTGTTTTTT. Amino acids: CASSLPTRGATNEKLFF.

The chain couples TRBV6-2 or TRBV6-3 to TRBJ2-6; tentative D call: TRBD1 (5 bases). V lost 4 bases, J lost 1 base, and 11 bases lay in between. This CDR3 is built from 16 residues. The germline CDR1 and CDR2 sequences are MNHEY and SVGEGT. As DNA, the CDR3 is TGTGCCAGCAGTTCCCGTGGGGCTTCTGGGGCCAACGTCCTGACTTTC. The encoded protein is CASSSRGASGANVLTF.

The V and J genes are TRBV28 and TRBJ2-2, with D possibly TRBD2 on 6 matching bases. The CDR3 has 16 residues. Germline CDR1 is MDHEN and CDR2 is SYDVKM. The V and J ends lost 3 bases and 5 bases respectively, with 16 bases between them. CDR3 loop: CASSFGGAFRTGELFF. CDR3 DNA sequence: TGTGCCAGCAGTTTCGGCGGGGCCTTCAGGACCGGGGAGCTGTTTTTT.

This chain joins TRBV7-2 and TRBJ2-5; TRBD2 aligns across 8 bases. The CDR3 extends over 15 amino acids. Germline loops: CDR1 SGHTA, CDR2 FQGNSA. The junction had 19 bases not matched to a gene; V was cut back by 8 bases and J by 11 bases. The CDR3, as DNA: TGTGCCAGCGGAACTAGCGGTGGTAGGGGCAATGAGCAGTACTTC. Residues: CASGTSGGRGNEQYF.

The chain recombines TRBV20-1 with TRBJ2-1; 14 bases line up with TRBD2. V lost 6 bases, J lost 0 bases, and 13 bases stayed unmatched. The length of the CDR3 is 19 residues. Germline-derived CDR1 and CDR2 are DFQATT and SNEGSKA (reference sequence). The CDR3 coding sequence is TGCAGTGCCCCGGGGGGACTAGCGGGGGATACGAGCTCCTACAATGAGCAGTTCTTC. Amino acids: CSAPGGLAGDTSSYNEQFF.

This clonotype has a handful of counts. This chain links TRBV20-1 with TRBJ1-2, with D unclear. There are 14 residues in the CDR3. Per germline, CDR1 DFQATT and CDR2 SNEGSKA (reference sequence). Deletions cut 3 bases from V and 2 bases from J, with 13 bases between. CDR3 protein: CSARGAVGNYGYTF. CDR3 DNA: TGCAGTGCTAGGGGTGCGGTGGGGAACTATGGCTACACCTTC.

The V and J genes are TRBV27 and TRBJ2-4, with D tentatively TRBD1 (6 bases). The germline CDR1 and CDR2 sequences are MNHEY and SMNVEV (reference sequence). The CDR3 runs to 16 residues. Trimming took 5 bases from V and 9 from J, leaving 23 bases between them. The CDR3 DNA reads TGTGCCAGCAGTGAAGGGGGTCCCCATTCAAGGAGCATTCAGTACTTC. Translation gives CASSEGGPHSRSIQYF.